The rows below give T cell receptor beta chains drawn from one sample of a study of T cell repertoires in cytomegalovirus infection. TCRdb reanalysed the reads using MiXCR and keeps one entry per CDR3 protein. The data hold fewer than 550,000 distinct CDR3 sequences, with approximately 26% observed a single time. Sequencing input: PBMCs. The receptors here all came from a human donor in good health (CMV status not recorded). Some clones in this sample may be carry-over from other donors' samples. Both conserved end residues are part of each CDR3. The order of the fields is J gene, clone size, D gene, V gene, CDR3 protein, CDR3 DNA. The D gene is left open where the match is weak. For some rows the clone size is stated as once, few or many, or as a class when expanded; others skip it.

TRBJ1-4	few	.	TRBV5-1	CASSRPPYEKLFF	TGCGCCAGCAGCCGGCCCCCGTATGAAAAACTGTTTTTT
TRBJ1-1	.	TRBD1	TRBV28	CASISEGAGAEAFF	TGTGCCAGCATCTCCGAGGGGGCGGGGGCTGAAGCTTTCTTT
TRBJ1-5	.	.	TRBV7-8	CASSLEWWSSNQPQHF	TGTGCCAGCAGCTTAGAGTGGTGGAGTAGCAATCAGCCCCAGCATTTT
TRBJ1-1	many	.	TRBV7-2	CASSYAGSTEAFF	TGTGCCAGCAGCTACGCAGGGAGCACTGAAGCTTTCTTT
TRBJ2-5	.	.	TRBV12-3/TRBV12-4	CASSSGAGQETQYF	TGTGCCAGCAGCAGCGGCGCAGGGCAAGAGACCCAGTACTTC
TRBJ2-1	few	TRBD2	TRBV12-5	CASGLKLAGSYNEQFF	TGTGCTAGTGGCCTCAAACTAGCGGGGTCCTACAATGAGCAGTTCTTC
TRBJ1-6	.	.	TRBV3-1	CASSQSGGNSPLHF	TGTGCCAGCAGCCAATCGGGGGGAAATTCACCCCTCCACTTT
TRBJ2-1	.	.	TRBV25-1	CASSEFRDLQFF	TGTGCCAGCAGTGAATTTCGGGACCTACAGTTCTTC
TRBJ2-1	few	TRBD2	TRBV10-3	CAISDQTSGYNEQFF	TGTGCCATCAGTGATCAAACTAGCGGCTACAATGAGCAGTTCTTC
TRBJ1-5	many	.	TRBV20-1	CSARAAYSNQPQHF	TGCAGTGCTAGGGCGGCGTATAGCAATCAGCCCCAGCATTTT
TRBJ2-1	.	TRBD2	TRBV10-2	CASSESGTSGRRGVFF	TGCGCCAGCAGTGAGTCAGGGACTAGCGGCCGTCGGGGTGTGTTCTTC
TRBJ2-3	many	.	TRBV7-9	CASRGLAGSVGDTQYF	TGTGCCAGCAGGGGATTGGCCGGGAGCGTAGGAGATACGCAGTATTTT
TRBJ2-2	.	.	TRBV30	CAWSVTRAHTGELFF	TGTGCCTGGAGTGTAACCAGGGCCCACACCGGGGAGCTGTTTTTT
TRBJ2-7	.	TRBD2	TRBV7-2	CASSLGGLGGEQYF	TGTGCCAGCAGCTTAGGGGGCCTGGGAGGGGAGCAGTACTTC
TRBJ1-2	few	.	TRBV6-5	CASSYISAYTF	TGTGCCAGCAGTTACATTAGTGCCTACACCTTC
TRBJ1-4	few	TRBD1	TRBV11-2	CASSLDLPGQGFEKLFF	TGTGCCAGCAGCTTAGATCTTCCGGGACAGGGTTTTGAAAAACTGTTTTTT
TRBJ2-1	many	TRBD1	TRBV7-6	CASSSDRATYNEQFF	TGTGCCAGCAGCTCAGACAGGGCCACCTACAATGAGCAGTTCTTC
TRBJ2-5	few	.	TRBV19	CASSRSAATFQETQYF	TGTGCCAGTAGTAGAAGCGCAGCTACATTTCAAGAGACCCAGTACTTC
TRBJ2-3	few	.	TRBV7-3	CASSLFSEDTQYF	TGTGCCAGCAGCTTATTCAGCGAGGATACGCAGTATTTT
TRBJ2-3	.	.	TRBV7-6	CASSPLGTSTDTQYF	TGTGCCAGCAGCCCCCTCGGGACTAGCACAGATACGCAGTATTTT
TRBJ2-3	.	.	TRBV11-3	CASSLRIDTDTQYF	TGTGCCAGCAGCTTACGGATCGACACAGATACGCAGTATTTT
TRBJ2-3	once	.	TRBV6-1	CASTGGKSSQYF	TGTGCCAGCACTGGGGGCAAATCGTCGCAGTATTTT
TRBJ2-3	few	TRBD2	TRBV27	CASSSGLAGIDTQYF	TGTGCCAGCAGTTCGGGACTAGCGGGGATAGATACGCAGTATTTT
TRBJ1-5	.	.	TRBV20-1	CSASSGYGNQPQHF	TGCAGTGCTAGTTCTGGATATGGCAATCAGCCCCAGCATTTT
TRBJ2-7	many	TRBD2	TRBV7-2	CATGRATYEQYF	TGTGCCACAGGGAGGGCAACCTACGAGCAGTACTTC
TRBJ1-2	.	TRBD1	TRBV4-1	CASSQDSGGPYGYTF	TGCGCCAGCAGCCAAGATTCAGGGGGGCCCTATGGCTACACCTTC
TRBJ2-1	many	TRBD1	TRBV12-3/TRBV12-4	CASSNPTGFSSGSYNEQFF	TGTGCCAGCAGTAACCCGACAGGGTTCTCCTCAGGCTCCTACAATGAGCAGTTCTTC
TRBJ2-3	.	.	TRBV4-3	CASSQDGEGPDTQYF	TGCGCCAGCAGCCAAGACGGTGAGGGTCCAGATACGCAGTATTTT
TRBJ1-5	many	TRBD1	TRBV7-8	CASSFEVIVGQGNQPQHF	TGTGCCAGCAGCTTCGAGGTTATTGTGGGACAGGGAAATCAGCCCCAGCATTTT
TRBJ1-1	.	.	TRBV4-1	CASSQDPLWNTEAFF	TGCGCCAGCAGCCAAGACCCCCTTTGGAACACTGAAGCTTTCTTT
TRBJ2-1	.	TRBD2	TRBV7-6	CASSRIGTSGSSSYNEQFF	TGTGCCAGCAGCCGAATCGGGACTAGCGGGTCAAGCTCCTACAATGAGCAGTTCTTC